This TCR beta chain was captured in a study of OX40 agonist ivuxolimab in advanced cancers. On the study more broadly: Averaging 60 years in age, with a range of roughly 20 to 79, the cohort was 80% to 90% male.

Germline CDR1 SGHRS, CDR2 YFSETQ. The length of the CDR3 is 14 residues. Between the trimmed V and J ends, which lost 5 bases and 7 bases, there was a span of 13 bases. Autoimmune disease history or systemic immunosuppression meant exclusion. This clone appeared a few times. Clones were read by immunoSEQ multiplex PCR, and TCRdb kept only the in-frame ones, dropping some. The sample consists of about 31,000 clones, about four fifths of them appearing once. The receptor comes from an adult with an advanced solid tumor such as melanoma, head and neck, liver or kidney cancer. This rearrangement joins TRBV5-1 to TRBJ1-6; unclear D gene. The sequencing used CD4+ or CD8+ T cells sorted from blood, collected in a trial of the OX40 agonist ivuxolimab. The CDR3 loop is CASSSVVANSPLHF. For the CDR3, the DNA is TGCGCCAGCAGTTCAGTCGTCGCAAATTCACCCCTCCACTTT.